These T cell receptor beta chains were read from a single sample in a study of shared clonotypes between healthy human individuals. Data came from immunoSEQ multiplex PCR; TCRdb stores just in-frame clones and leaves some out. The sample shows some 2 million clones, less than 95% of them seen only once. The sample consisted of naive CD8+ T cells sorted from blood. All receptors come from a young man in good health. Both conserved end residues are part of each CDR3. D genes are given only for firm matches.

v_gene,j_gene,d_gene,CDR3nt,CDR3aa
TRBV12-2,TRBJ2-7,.,TGTGCAAGTCGCTTAGCGCACAGGGGTAGCCACGAGCAGTACTTC,CASRLAHRGSHEQYF
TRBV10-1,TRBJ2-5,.,TGCGCCAGCCGGTGGGGATGGGTGGCAGGGATTTTCAAGACCCAGTACTTC,CASRWGWVAGIFKTQYF
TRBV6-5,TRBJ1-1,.,TGTGCCAGCAGTTATATTGCCAGGGACACTGAAGCTTTCTTT,CASSYIARDTEAFF
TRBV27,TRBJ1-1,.,TGTGCCAGCAGTCCACAATACAGGGACGGGTACACTGAAGCTTTCTTT,CASSPQYRDGYTEAFF
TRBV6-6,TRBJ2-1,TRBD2,TGTGCCAGCGGGACTAGCGGGTTTAATGAGCAGTTCTTC,CASGTSGFNEQFF
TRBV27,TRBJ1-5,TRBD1,TGTGCCAGCAGTTTATATGGGACAGGGAGCAATCAGCCCCAGCATTTT,CASSLYGTGSNQPQHF
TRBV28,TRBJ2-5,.,TGTGCCAGCAGTTTATTAGGTACAGTTCAAGAGACCCAGTACTTC,CASSLLGTVQETQYF
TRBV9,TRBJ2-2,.,TGTGCCAGCAGCGCCGCTGACACCGGGGAGCTGTTTTTT,CASSAADTGELFF
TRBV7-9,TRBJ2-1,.,TGTGCCAGCAGCTTGCCAGGGGCGGGGAACAATGAGCAGTTCTTC,CASSLPGAGNNEQFF
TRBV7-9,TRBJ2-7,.,TGTGCCAGCAGCTCGGGCCCCCTCGAGCAGTACTTC,CASSSGPLEQYF
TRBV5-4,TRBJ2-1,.,TGTGCCAGCAATGAGTGGACTGAGAATGAGCAGTTCTTC,CASNEWTENEQFF
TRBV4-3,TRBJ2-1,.,TGCGCCAGCAGCCAAGATGGTCCCGGAGACTACAATGAGCAGTTCTTC,CASSQDGPGDYNEQFF
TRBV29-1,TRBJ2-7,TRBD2,TGCAGCGTTTTAACTAGCGGGTCCTACGAGCAGTACTTC,CSVLTSGSYEQYF
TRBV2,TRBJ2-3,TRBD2,TGTGCCAGCTACTGGACTAGCGGGAGTGGAAATACGCAGTATTTT,CASYWTSGSGNTQYF
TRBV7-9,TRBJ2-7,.,TGTGCCAGCAGCTCCGCGGCGGTCGAGCAGTACTTC,CASSSAAVEQYF
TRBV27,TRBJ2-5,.,TGTGCCAGCAGTTTGGTCCTCCAAGAGACCCAGTACTTC,CASSLVLQETQYF
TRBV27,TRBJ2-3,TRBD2,TGTGCCAGCAATCTAGAGGGCGGGGCGGGGGGCCCCAGCACAGATACGCAGTATTTT,CASNLEGGAGGPSTDTQYF
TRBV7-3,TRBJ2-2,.,TGTGCCAGCAAACCTACAGGGTACACCGGGGAGCTGTTTTTT,CASKPTGYTGELFF
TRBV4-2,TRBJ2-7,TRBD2,TGTGCCAGCAGCCAAGATAGCGGGGGTTACGAGCAGTACTTC,CASSQDSGGYEQYF
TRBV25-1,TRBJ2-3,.,TGTGCCAGCAGTGAATCTGACCACACAGATACGCAGTATTTT,CASSESDHTDTQYF
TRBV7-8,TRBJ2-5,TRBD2,TGTGCCAGCAGCTTAGAGGTGGGACTAGAGGAGACCCAGTACTTC,CASSLEVGLEETQYF
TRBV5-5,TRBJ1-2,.,TGTGCCAGCAGCTTGGCCGAAAGCTATGGCTACACCTTC,CASSLAESYGYTF
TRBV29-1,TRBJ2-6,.,TGCAGCGTTGAAGAGCTAAAAAAGGGGTCTGGGGCCAACGTCCTGACTTTC,CSVEELKKGSGANVLTF